A selection of T cell receptor beta chains follows, all from one sample in a study of type 1 regulatory T cells. TCRdb reanalysed the reads using MiXCR and keeps one entry per CDR3 protein. This sample has 60,000 to 80,000 distinct CDR3 sequences, with about three fifths found just once. The antigens for these receptors are not known. What was sequenced was cultured T cells, either the whole culture or a sorted T cell fraction (not recorded which). Source of these receptors: a human donor in good health. Each CDR3 is given with its conserved first and last residue. The D gene is left open where the match is weak. The listing skips clone size in some rows; elsewhere it reads once, few, many or a size class.

j_gene: TRBJ2-2; abundance: NA; d_gene: TRBD1; v_gene: TRBV5-5; CDR3aa: CASSPTGGAGTGELFF; CDR3nt: TGTGCCAGCAGCCCTACAGGGGGCGCGGGCACCGGGGAGCTGTTTTTT
j_gene: TRBJ2-4; abundance: medium-sized; d_gene: NA; v_gene: TRBV14; CDR3aa: CASSLPGARNIQYF; CDR3nt: TGTGCCAGCAGCCTCCCGGGAGCGCGGAACATTCAGTACTTC
j_gene: TRBJ2-2; abundance: NA; d_gene: NA; v_gene: TRBV14; CDR3aa: CASRKASENTGELFF; CDR3nt: TGTGCCAGCAGGAAGGCTAGCGAGAACACCGGGGAGCTGTTTTTT
j_gene: TRBJ2-7; abundance: few; d_gene: TRBD1; v_gene: TRBV6-6; CDR3aa: CASSPGTAQSYEQYF; CDR3nt: TGTGCCAGCAGTCCTGGGACAGCTCAGTCCTACGAGCAGTACTTC
j_gene: TRBJ2-7; abundance: once; d_gene: TRBD1; v_gene: TRBV18; CDR3aa: CASSPPRQGLTTYEQYF; CDR3nt: TGTGCCAGCTCACCCCCACGACAGGGTTTAACAACCTACGAGCAGTACTTC
j_gene: TRBJ2-2; abundance: NA; d_gene: NA; v_gene: TRBV12-3/TRBV12-4; CDR3aa: CASSFLGNTGELFF; CDR3nt: TGTGCCAGCAGTTTTTTAGGGAACACCGGGGAGCTGTTTTTT
j_gene: TRBJ2-1; abundance: NA; d_gene: NA; v_gene: TRBV9; CDR3aa: CASSVSTGGESSYNEQFF; CDR3nt: TGTGCCAGCAGCGTGTCTACGGGCGGAGAAAGCTCCTACAATGAGCAGTTCTTC
j_gene: TRBJ2-2; abundance: NA; d_gene: TRBD2; v_gene: TRBV12-3/TRBV12-4; CDR3aa: CASNLGQRLAGEGTGELFF; CDR3nt: TGTGCCAGCAACTTGGGACAGAGATTAGCGGGAGAGGGCACCGGGGAGCTGTTTTTT
j_gene: TRBJ2-3; abundance: NA; d_gene: NA; v_gene: TRBV20-1; CDR3aa: CSARRTDTQYF; CDR3nt: TGCAGTGCTAGGAGGACAGATACGCAGTATTTT
j_gene: TRBJ2-3; abundance: NA; d_gene: NA; v_gene: TRBV20-1; CDR3aa: CSATRQGTDTQYF; CDR3nt: TGCAGTGCTACTCGCCAGGGCACAGATACGCAGTATTTT
j_gene: TRBJ2-7; abundance: few; d_gene: TRBD1; v_gene: TRBV20-1; CDR3aa: CSARDGIRDSSYEQYF; CDR3nt: TGCAGTGCTAGAGACGGGATCCGGGACAGCTCCTACGAGCAGTACTTC
j_gene: TRBJ2-1; abundance: NA; d_gene: TRBD2; v_gene: TRBV20-1; CDR3aa: CSARDRGSGDVDEQFF; CDR3nt: TGCAGTGCTAGAGATCGGGGTAGCGGGGACGTGGATGAGCAGTTCTTC
j_gene: TRBJ1-1; abundance: NA; d_gene: NA; v_gene: TRBV12-3/TRBV12-4; CDR3aa: CASSFIKYTEAFF; CDR3nt: TGTGCCAGCAGTTTTATCAAGTACACTGAAGCTTTCTTT
j_gene: TRBJ2-3; abundance: NA; d_gene: NA; v_gene: TRBV20-1; CDR3aa: CSARDRGPTDTQYF; CDR3nt: TGCAGTGCTAGAGACCGAGGTCCCACAGATACGCAGTATTTT
j_gene: TRBJ2-6; abundance: NA; d_gene: NA; v_gene: TRBV7-3; CDR3aa: CASSLSFGYGSGANVLTF; CDR3nt: TGTGCCAGCAGCTTAAGCTTCGGGTATGGCTCTGGGGCCAACGTCCTGACTTTC
j_gene: TRBJ2-4; abundance: NA; d_gene: NA; v_gene: TRBV29-1; CDR3aa: CSAGGTGKNIQYF; CDR3nt: TGCAGCGCCGGGGGGACAGGAAAAAACATTCAGTACTTC
j_gene: TRBJ2-7; abundance: NA; d_gene: NA; v_gene: TRBV7-2; CDR3aa: CASSSSSSEQYF; CDR3nt: TGTGCCAGCAGCTCATCGTCATCCGAGCAGTACTTC
j_gene: TRBJ2-3; abundance: few; d_gene: TRBD2; v_gene: TRBV9; CDR3aa: CASSVAPSGRGTDTQYF; CDR3nt: TGTGCCAGCAGCGTAGCACCCAGCGGGAGAGGCACAGATACGCAGTATTTT